The entry below describes one T cell receptor beta chain. The target of this receptor is not known. Base-call qualities are not available, and no considerably larger clone is one nucleotide away. Library preparation used the immunoSEQ multiplex PCR assay. The paper's processing steps were these. A statistical classification framework was developed to diagnose cytomegalovirus status using the catalog of TCR beta chain sequences. TCRdb re-hosts the immuneACCESS table, in-frame sequences only. Its copies lack some clones; in the studies checked, an unresolved V gene accounts for under half of them, and the cause for the rest is not known. V, J and clone size are taken as reported in that table, and D and trimming were inferred from the DNA itself. This sample holds 100,000 to 150,000 clones; about 96% were observed only once. About 1.7% of the sample is held by the ten biggest clonotypes. This entry is derived from a study of cytomegalovirus exposure and HLA in healthy donors (dated by TCRdb to the late 2010s). In terms of the full investigation: A later analysis indicated that the 110 or so validation repertoires were generated on the platform also employed for the 650 to 850 repertoires of the first cohort. The study combined high-throughput TCR immunosequencing, statistical association of individual TCRs with disease status, and machine learning to predict cytomegalovirus infection status. The study was designed to test whether signatures of past pathogen exposure could be identified by cataloging public T cell receptors. In addition to the first cohort of roughly 670 subjects, a separate validation cohort of approximately 120 different subjects was used. Broader findings and caveats from the paper: Three of the identified cytomegalovirus-associated TCR beta chains were confirmed in vitro to be specific for cytomegalovirus antigens. According to the authors, the approach could potentially be generalized to other disease states and immunological phenotypes. Most TCR sequences were observed very rarely across donors, whereas some public TCRs were present in many individuals. All 120 or so repertoires were used to score co-occurrence in the validation cohort in a later analysis, because that analysis had no HLA typing for the cohort. Cytomegalovirus status was reported to be diagnosed by the classifier with high specificity and sensitivity in both the original and validation cohorts. Subsequent analysis determined that TCRs grouped into clusters in the first cohort also showed a tendency toward co-occurrence across the roughly 130 validation repertoires, and 85% to 95% of cluster scores exceeded 0. In the study, 150 to 200 TCR beta chains were listed as associated with cytomegalovirus.

CDR1 and CDR2, looked up from the germline V gene, are SGHDT and YYEEEE. Measured from the cysteine to the phenylalanine, the CDR3 is 16 residues long. Only the CDR3 portion is preserved as DNA: 48 bases, with reading frame beginning at the first base. V loses 2 bases, J loses 0 bases, and the germline ends lie 12 bases apart. Separate from the roughly 650-subject first cohort, the validation cohort of 90 to 150 subjects was the group to which the donors belonged. The source of this sequence is a young man in good health and CMV-seronegative. The V and J segments used are TRBV5-6 and TRBJ1-3; the D gene assignment is ambiguous. Input material: PBMCs. At the DNA level, the sequence is TGTGCCAGCAGCTTCCCGCGGGGAGGCTCTGGAAACACCATATATTTT. Its protein product is CASSFPRGGSGNTIYF.